The 23 T cell receptor beta chains below come from one sample, sequenced in a study of CXCR3-negative and CXCR3-positive naive CD8 T cells. The TRB cDNA libraries were prepared by 5' RACE with UMI labels. Using the 5' RACE reads, TCRdb records one entry per CDR3 protein without DNA. This sample's clone table lists 3,800 or so distinct CDR3 sequences. What was sequenced was naive CXCR3- CD8+ T cells from blood. Specified subset: CD45RO-CCR7+CD27+CD95- naive CD8+ T cells lacking CXCR3 (TNR3-). The receptors were sampled from a human donor in good health. Some clones in this sample may be carry-over from other donors' samples.

Its frequency marks this clonotype as medium-sized (0.01 to 0.1%). The V call is TRBV3-1, the J call TRBJ2-2; there is no DNA to check the TCRdb D call of TRBD2. The germline CDR1 and CDR2 sequences are LGHDT and YNNKEL (reference sequence). This CDR3 comprises 19 residues. CDR3 protein: CASSQEPLAGAINTGELFF.

The chain recombines TRBV7-8 with TRBJ1-5; without DNA, the TCRdb call of TRBD1 cannot be checked. The CDR3 has 15 residues. The germline V gene encodes CDR1 SGHVS and CDR2 FQNEAQ. The CDR3 reads CASSLSYRDDQPQHF.

J is TRBJ1-5 and V is TRBV29-1. Germline V lookup: CDR1 SQVTM, CDR2 ANQGSEA. The CDR3 spans 11 residues. The CDR3 here is CSVEGEGAQHF.

This clonotype counts as medium-sized by frequency. The V gene is TRBV6-5, the J gene TRBJ2-3. The CDR3 is made up of 12 amino acids. Looked up from germline, CDR1 is MNHEY and CDR2 is SVGAGI. The CDR3 here is CASSWGTDTQYF.

The gene calls are TRBV11-3 and TRBJ1-2; the D call from TCRdb, TRBD1, cannot be confirmed without DNA. This CDR3 comprises 16 residues. Germline loops: CDR1 SGHNT, CDR2 YENEEA. The CDR3 spells CASSLFPGWMSYGYTF.

The chain combines TRBV5-6 with TRBJ2-7. CDR3 size: 14 residues. In germline, CDR1 is SGHDT, CDR2 YYEEEE. CDR3 sequence: CASSLWRVAYEQYF. Together with reference TRBV5-6 and TRBJ2-7, the CDR3 gives the full variable domain: DAGVTQSPTHLIKTRGQQVTLRCSPKSGHDTVSWYQQALGQGPQFIFQYYEEEERQRGNFPDRFSGHQFPNYSSELNVNALLLGDSALYLCASSLWRVAYEQYFGPGTRLTVT.

The chain has TRBV23-1 and TRBJ1-1. Being an ORF, TRBV23-1 has a function that is uncertain. This CDR3 spans 14 amino acids. The CDR3 region is CASYPTAHTTEAFF.

V and J are TRBV6-2 or TRBV6-3 and TRBJ2-1; checking the TCRdb D call of TRBD2 is not possible without DNA. The CDR3 contains 15 residues. CDR1 MNHEY and CDR2 SVGEGT come from the germline V gene. The CDR3 region is CASSHGDLTNNEQFF.

The V call is TRBV27, the J call TRBJ2-4; TCRdb proposes TRBD1, but this gene call is untestable without DNA. The CDR3 spans 15 residues. Germline CDR1 reads MNHEY; CDR2 reads SMNVEV (reference sequence). The CDR3 spells CASSYAADRGNIQYF.

The V gene is TRBV20-1, the J gene TRBJ2-7; TCRdb's D gene call, TRBD1, goes unchecked for lack of DNA. CDR3 size: 15 residues. Germline V lookup: CDR1 DFQATT, CDR2 SNEGSKA (reference sequence). The CDR3 loop is CSASQLGDVTYEQYF.

The rearrangement joins TRBV7-8 to TRBJ1-1; TCRdb indicates TRBD1, and absent DNA this call remains unverified. Germline values: CDR1 SGHVS, CDR2 FQNEAQ. The CDR3 is made up of 17 amino acids. CDR3 region: CASSPVTLNRVNTEAFF.

Judged by frequency, this clonotype is medium-sized. The genes are TRBV20-1 and TRBJ2-7; TCRdb's D call, TRBD1, is unchecked because there is no DNA. Germline V CDR1 and CDR2: DFQATT, SNEGSKA (reference sequence). This CDR3 is built from 14 residues. CDR3 region: CSARERGLSVEQYF.

This chain links TRBV13 with TRBJ2-3. The V gene's germline CDR1 is PRHDT and CDR2 FYEKMQ (reference sequence). This CDR3 comprises 12 residues. This CDR3 reads CASSSETDTQYF. The full variable domain, its missing parts supplied by reference TRBV13 and TRBJ2-3, is AAGVIQSPRHLIKEKRETATLKCYPIPRHDTVYWYQQGPGQDPQFLISFYEKMQSDKGSIPDRFSAQQFSDYHSELNMSSLELGDSALYFCASSSETDTQYFGPGTRLTVL.

This clonotype is called medium-sized based on its frequency. CDR3 amino acids: CSASGQGGTWGYTF. The V and J genes are TRBV29-1 and TRBJ1-2; TCRdb selects TRBD1, and the lack of DNA leaves this call unchecked. Germline loops: CDR1 SQVTM, CDR2 ANQGSEA. The CDR3 is 14 amino acids. Combining the CDR3 with reference TRBV29-1 and TRBJ1-2 gives the whole variable domain SAVISQKPSRDICQRGTSLTIQCQVDSQVTMMFWYRQQPGQSLTLIATANQGSEATYESGFVIDKFPISRPNLTFSTLTVSNMSPEDSSIYLCSASGQGGTWGYTFGSGTRLTVV.

This clonotype is classed as medium-sized by frequency. The rearrangement links TRBV11-2 to TRBJ2-5; TCRdb gives TRBD2 as the D gene, but with no DNA this cannot be confirmed. The germline CDR1 and CDR2 sequences are SGHAT and FQNNGV. There are 15 residues in the CDR3. CDR3 sequence: CASSGGLAGGETQYF. The full variable domain, in which reference TRBV11-2 and TRBJ2-5 provide the parts outside the CDR3, is EAGVAQSPRYKIIEKRQSVAFWCNPISGHATLYWYQQILGQGPKLLIQFQNNGVVDDSQLPKDRFSAERLKGVDSTLKIQPAKLEDSAVYLCASSGGLAGGETQYFGPGTRLLVL.

This clonotype shows up as medium-sized by frequency. V and J are TRBV29-1 and TRBJ2-1; TCRdb lists TRBD2, though no DNA is available to test this call. There are 12 residues in the CDR3. Germline CDR1 is SQVTM and CDR2 is ANQGSEA. This CDR3 is CSVVPADNEQFF.

V is TRBV11-2 and J is TRBJ1-6; TCRdb's assignment of TRBD1 cannot be checked, as there is no DNA. The germline CDR1 and CDR2 sequences are SGHAT and FQNNGV. The length of the CDR3 is 14 residues. CDR3: CASSLGQLGSPLHF.

This chain connects TRBV29-1 to TRBJ1-1. CDR3 length equals 11 residues. Germline CDR1 SQVTM, CDR2 ANQGSEA. The CDR3: CSVDTGTEAFF.

By frequency, this clonotype is large. The chain uses TRBV27 and TRBJ2-3; absent DNA, TCRdb's TRBD2 call cannot be checked. Germline CDR1 reads MNHEY; CDR2 reads SMNVEV (reference sequence). The CDR3 has 16 residues. CDR3 region: CASSSLLAGGTDTQYF.

The chain joins TRBV4-1 to TRBJ2-5; as DNA is missing, the TRBD1 call by TCRdb cannot be tested. Per the germline V gene, CDR1 is MGHRA and CDR2 is YSYEKL. The CDR3 totals 14 residues. Here the CDR3 reads CASSLQGAQETQYF.

Judged by frequency, this clonotype is medium-sized. The chain combines TRBV2 with TRBJ1-2. Germline-derived CDR1 and CDR2 are SNHLY and FYNNEI. The length of the CDR3 is 18 residues. The CDR3 spells CASSDDFTSSLTGYGYTF.

The rearrangement links TRBV3-1 to TRBJ2-5; lacking DNA, the TRBD1 call made by TCRdb goes unchecked. Germline lookup yields CDR1 LGHDT and CDR2 YNNKEL (reference sequence). The CDR3 has 14 amino acids. The CDR3 sequence is CASSQGTAIQTQYF.

The chain uses TRBV6-6 and TRBJ1-1. The CDR3 contains 12 residues. CDR1 and CDR2 (germline): MNHNY, SVGAGI (reference sequence). Here the CDR3 reads CASSFAATEAFF.